The rows below give T cell receptor beta chains drawn from one sample of a study of T cells expressing NK-cell markers. TCRdb re-called the 5' RACE reads and shows each CDR3 protein once, DNA omitted. The sample table includes roughly 390,000 distinct CDR3 sequences. Sequenced: blood T cells: a sorted CD56 or NKG2C T cell subset, CD4+ or CD8+ T cells, or bulk PBMC T cells (not recorded which). The receptors here all came from a woman in her fifties or sixties in good health. The CDR3 runs from the conserved cysteine through the conserved F or W.

j_call | v_call | cdr3_aa
TRBJ1-2 | TRBV2 | CASTGQRVISYGYTF
TRBJ2-5 | TRBV20-1 | CSARPGSSGSLETQYF
TRBJ2-1 | TRBV18 | CASSLKRGSYNEQFF
TRBJ2-1 | TRBV7-9 | CASSLGEGVYNEQFF
TRBJ2-5 | TRBV20-1 | CSAFGTSGRFKETQYF
TRBJ2-1 | TRBV6-5 | CASSYGQSSFNEQFF
TRBJ2-7 | TRBV23-1 | CASSQPPGEQYF
TRBJ2-1 | TRBV7-2 | CASSPTLAGSSYNEQFF
TRBJ2-1 | TRBV2 | CASKSLGQTYNEQFF
TRBJ2-1 | TRBV7-9 | CASRSPTREQFF
TRBJ2-1 | TRBV15 | CATVGQGSYNEQFF
TRBJ2-5 | TRBV20-1 | CSARARGRGETQYF
TRBJ1-1 | TRBV5-1 | CASSATGGGKAFF
TRBJ2-3 | TRBV29-1 | CSVGGGLQFRGTDTQYF
TRBJ2-1 | TRBV3-1 | CASSPSERLGNEQFF
TRBJ2-3 | TRBV6-7 | CASSERPDTQYF
TRBJ2-1 | TRBV7-7 | CASSLDFDNEQFF
TRBJ2-2 | TRBV24-1 | CATSDIAGGLTGELFF
TRBJ1-5 | TRBV20-1 | CSAREGTQPQHF
TRBJ2-3 | TRBV10-2 | CASSDPGLGTDTQYF
TRBJ1-5 | TRBV7-4 | CASRRTLPRDWSQPQHF
TRBJ2-6 | TRBV7-9 | CASSYSAPTSGVLWANVLTF
TRBJ2-1 | TRBV29-1 | CSVEEGLDRGHNEQFF
TRBJ2-7 | TRBV20-1 | CSAGGTGNYEQYF
TRBJ2-1 | TRBV5-6 | CASSNDKLGGYNEQFF
TRBJ2-3 | TRBV10-3 | CAISDPASGRSADTQYF
TRBJ2-7 | TRBV20-1 | CSANSGRAVYEQYF
TRBJ1-4 | TRBV6-6 | CASSYPGEVEKLFF
TRBJ2-7 | TRBV3-1 | CASSQVGAGEQYF
TRBJ1-2 | TRBV12-3/TRBV12-4 | CASSLLSWGSEGINYGYTF
TRBJ2-5 | TRBV7-9 | CASSETSGLQETQYF
TRBJ2-1 | TRBV12-3/TRBV12-4 | CASSPRTSGSMTDEQFF
TRBJ1-2 | TRBV20-1 | CSARGGGHSNNYGYTF
TRBJ1-1 | TRBV7-8 | CASSLGRLVEAFF
TRBJ2-1 | TRBV20-1 | CSARDGGSPRDNEQFF
TRBJ1-2 | TRBV4-1 | CASSQDGGYGYTF
TRBJ2-5 | TRBV4-1 | CASSQGRVGPQETQYF